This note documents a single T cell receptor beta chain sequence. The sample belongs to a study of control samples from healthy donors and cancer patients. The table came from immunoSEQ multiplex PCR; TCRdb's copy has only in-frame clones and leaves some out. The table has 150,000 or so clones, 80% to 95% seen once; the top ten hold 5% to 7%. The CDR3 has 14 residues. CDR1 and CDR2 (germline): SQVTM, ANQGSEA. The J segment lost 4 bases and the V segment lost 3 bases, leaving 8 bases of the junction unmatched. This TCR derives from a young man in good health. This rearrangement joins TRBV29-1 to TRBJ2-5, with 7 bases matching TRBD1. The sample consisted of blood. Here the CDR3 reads CSVEGQGVSETQYF. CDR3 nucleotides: TGCAGCGTTGAGGGTCAGGGGGTATCAGAGACCCAGTACTTC.